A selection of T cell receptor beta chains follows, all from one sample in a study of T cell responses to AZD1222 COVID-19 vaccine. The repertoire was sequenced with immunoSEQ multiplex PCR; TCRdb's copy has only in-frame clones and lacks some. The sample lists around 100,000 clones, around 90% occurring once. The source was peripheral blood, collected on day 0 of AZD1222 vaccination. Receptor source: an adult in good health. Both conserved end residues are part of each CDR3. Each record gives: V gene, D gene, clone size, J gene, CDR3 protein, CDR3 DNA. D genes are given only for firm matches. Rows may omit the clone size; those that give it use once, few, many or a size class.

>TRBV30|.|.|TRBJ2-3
CAWSPAGDTQYF
TGTGCCTGGAGTCCCGCGGGAGATACGCAGTATTTT
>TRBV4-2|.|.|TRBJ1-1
CASSPLTGGNTEAFF
TGTGCCAGCAGCCCCCTCACGGGAGGAAACACTGAAGCTTTCTTT
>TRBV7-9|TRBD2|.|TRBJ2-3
CASSLASLAGGGTDTQYF
TGTGCCAGCAGCTTAGCGTCTCTAGCGGGAGGGGGCACAGATACGCAGTATTTT
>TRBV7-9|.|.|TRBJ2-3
CASSLVLGTRLTTDTQYF
TGTGCCAGCAGCTTAGTTTTGGGGACGCGTTTAACCACAGATACGCAGTATTTT
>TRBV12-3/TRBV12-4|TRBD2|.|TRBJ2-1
CATGLASGNEQFF
TGTGCCACTGGACTAGCATCGGGCAATGAGCAGTTCTTC
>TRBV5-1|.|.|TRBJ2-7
CASSLVGFEQYF
TGCGCCAGCAGCTTGGTAGGGTTCGAGCAGTACTTC
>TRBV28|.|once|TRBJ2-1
CASSFGGTTSYNEQFF
TGTGCCAGCAGTTTCGGGGGGACAACCTCCTACAATGAGCAGTTCTTC
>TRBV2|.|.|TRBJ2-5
CASSGEETQYF
TGTGCCAGCAGTGGGGAAGAGACCCAGTACTTC
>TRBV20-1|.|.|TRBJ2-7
CSALDYREQYF
TGCAGTGCCCTGGACTACCGAGAGCAGTACTTC
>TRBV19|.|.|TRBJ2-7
CASSDESASSYEQYF
TGTGCCAGTAGCGACGAGTCGGCTAGCTCCTACGAGCAGTACTTC
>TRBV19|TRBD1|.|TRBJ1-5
CASKGTGRSNQPQHF
TGTGCCAGTAAGGGGACAGGGAGAAGCAATCAGCCCCAGCATTTT
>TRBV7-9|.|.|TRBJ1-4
CASEGNDSPNEKLFF
TGTGCCAGCGAGGGGAACGACAGCCCTAATGAAAAACTGTTTTTT
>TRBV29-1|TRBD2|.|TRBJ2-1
CSVRTSGRYNEQFF
TGCAGCGTTCGGACTAGCGGGAGGTACAATGAGCAGTTCTTC
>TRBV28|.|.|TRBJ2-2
CASSRTGAVRELFF
TGTGCCAGCAGTCGGACGGGTGCGGTTAGGGAGCTGTTTTTT
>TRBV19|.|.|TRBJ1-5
CASSIAYSDRFYQPQHF
TGTGCCAGTAGTATAGCCTACTCTGACAGATTCTATCAGCCCCAGCATTTT
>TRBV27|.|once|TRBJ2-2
CARRTGELFF
TGTGCCAGGAGAACCGGGGAGCTGTTTTTT
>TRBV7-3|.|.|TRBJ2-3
CASSLNPSDTQYF
TGTGCCAGCAGCTTAAATCCCTCAGATACGCAGTATTTT
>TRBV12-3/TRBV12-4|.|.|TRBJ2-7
CASSFSVSYEQYF
TGTGCCAGCAGTTTCAGTGTCTCCTACGAGCAGTACTTC
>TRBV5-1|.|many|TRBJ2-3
CASSLAVVNTDTQYF
TGCGCCAGCAGCTTGGCCGTAGTAAACACAGATACGCAGTATTTT
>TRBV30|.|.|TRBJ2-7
CAWSAPDRRPRSYF
TGTGCCTGGAGTGCCCCCGACAGGCGTCCAAGATCATACTTC
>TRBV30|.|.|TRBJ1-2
CAWSALPPGGYGYTF
TGTGCCTGGAGTGCTCTACCTCCGGGGGGATATGGCTACACCTTC
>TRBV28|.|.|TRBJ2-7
CASSLFGSLYF
TGTGCCAGCAGTTTATTCGGCAGTCTGTACTTC
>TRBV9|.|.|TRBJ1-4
CASSPGSEKLFF
TGTGCCAGCAGCCCAGGGTCTGAAAAACTGTTTTTT
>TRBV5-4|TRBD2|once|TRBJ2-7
CASSLVASGSREQYF
TGTGCCAGCAGCTTGGTGGCTAGCGGGAGTCGCGAGCAGTACTTC
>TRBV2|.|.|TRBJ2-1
CASNGGYNEQFF
TGTGCCAGCAACGGGGGTTACAATGAGCAGTTCTTC
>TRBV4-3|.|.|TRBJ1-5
CASSQDWGQINQPQHF
TGCGCCAGCAGCCAAGACTGGGGACAAATCAATCAGCCCCAGCATTTT
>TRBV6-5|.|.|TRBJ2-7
CASSYRSVSYEQYF
TGTGCCAGCAGTTATCGGTCAGTCTCCTACGAGCAGTACTTC
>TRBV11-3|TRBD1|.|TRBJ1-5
CASSLDGQGAQPQHF
TGTGCCAGCAGCTTAGATGGACAGGGCGCTCAGCCCCAGCATTTT
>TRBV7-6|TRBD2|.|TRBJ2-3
CASSLRSGARDTQYF
TGTGCCAGCAGCTTAAGGAGCGGGGCTCGAGATACGCAGTATTTT
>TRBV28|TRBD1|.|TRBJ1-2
CASSAKRQGVGYTF
TGTGCCAGCAGTGCGAAACGACAGGGGGTCGGCTACACCTTC
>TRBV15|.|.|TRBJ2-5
CATGGVGQTQYF
TGTGCCACCGGGGGCGTGGGCCAGACCCAGTACTTC
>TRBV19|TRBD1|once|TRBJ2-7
CASRVTGGVEQYF
TGTGCCAGTAGAGTCACAGGGGGAGTTGAGCAGTACTTC
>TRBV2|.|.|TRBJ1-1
CASSLGRTMNTEAFF
TGTGCCAGCAGTCTTGGACGGACTATGAACACTGAAGCTTTCTTT
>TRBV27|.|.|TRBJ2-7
CASSLSGAFYEQYF
TGTGCCAGCAGTTTATCGGGTGCCTTCTACGAGCAGTACTTC
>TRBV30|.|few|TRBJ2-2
CAWSPWGRELTGELFF
TGTGCCTGGAGTCCCTGGGGACGGGAGTTAACCGGGGAGCTGTTTTTT
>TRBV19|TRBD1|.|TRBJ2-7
CASSPGQPLFHEQYF
TGTGCCAGTAGCCCGGGACAGCCTCTTTTCCACGAGCAGTACTTC
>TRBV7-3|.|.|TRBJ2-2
CASSSDANTGELFF
TGTGCCAGCAGCTCGGACGCGAACACCGGGGAGCTGTTTTTT
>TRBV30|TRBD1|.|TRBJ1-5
CAWETGTGGLRNQPQHF
TGTGCCTGGGAAACCGGGACAGGGGGTCTCCGAAATCAGCCCCAGCATTTT
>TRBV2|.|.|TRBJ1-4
CASRKEGITNEKLFF
TGTGCCAGCAGAAAAGAGGGAATAACTAATGAAAAACTGTTTTTT
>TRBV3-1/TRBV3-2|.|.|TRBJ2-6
CASSQVLASAGANVLTF
TGTGCCAGCAGCCAAGTTCTAGCATCAGCTGGGGCCAACGTCCTGACTTTC
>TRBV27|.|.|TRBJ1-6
CASGKGQRTYNSPLHF
TGTGCCAGCGGCAAAGGACAGCGAACTTATAATTCACCCCTCCACTTT
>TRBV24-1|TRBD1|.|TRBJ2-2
CATSDSRTGDGTGELFF
TGTGCCACCAGTGATTCTCGGACAGGTGATGGGACCGGGGAGCTGTTTTTT
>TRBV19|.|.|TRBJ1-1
CASSGPNTEAFF
TGTGCCAGTAGCGGTCCGAACACTGAAGCTTTCTTT
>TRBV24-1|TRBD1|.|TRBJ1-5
CATSTGVNQPQHF
TGTGCCACCAGTACAGGGGTGAATCAGCCCCAGCATTTT
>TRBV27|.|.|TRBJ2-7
CASSLRGRDYEQYF
TGTGCCAGCAGTTTACGTGGCCGCGACTACGAGCAGTACTTC
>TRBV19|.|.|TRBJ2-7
CASSIDRGRDYEQYF
TGTGCCAGTAGTATAGACCGCGGACGGGACTACGAGCAGTACTTC
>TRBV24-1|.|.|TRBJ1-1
CATMSDPEAEAFF
TGTGCCACCATGAGTGACCCTGAGGCTGAAGCTTTCTTT
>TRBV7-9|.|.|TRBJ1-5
CASSLGTDGYHF
TGTGCCAGCAGTCTCGGGACGGACGGTTACCATTTT
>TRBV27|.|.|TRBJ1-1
CASSLSRGMNTEAFF
TGTGCCAGCAGTTTATCCCGGGGAATGAACACTGAAGCTTTCTTT
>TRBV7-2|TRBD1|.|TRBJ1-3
CASSQIQGAKGNTIYF
TGTGCCAGCAGCCAAATTCAGGGGGCGAAGGGAAACACCATATATTTT
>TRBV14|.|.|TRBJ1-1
CASSYGGEAFF
TGTGCCAGCAGCTATGGGGGTGAAGCTTTCTTT